The 18 T cell receptor beta chains below were found in one sample sequenced in a study of shared clonotypes between healthy human individuals. Method: immunoSEQ multiplex PCR; TCRdb's copy keeps in-frame clones and lacks some. The sample includes a few million clones, about 94% seen only once; the top ten take around 1.8%. Positively selected for CCR7, the CD45RO-negative cells used as naive CD8 cells excluded terminally differentiated effector memory CD45RA+ cells. Sequenced material: naive CD8+ T cells from PBMCs. All receptors derive from a man in his late teens or twenties in good health. Some clones in this sample may be carry-over from other donors' samples.

The chain combines TRBV4-2 with TRBJ2-5; the match to TRBD2 covers 11 bases. The junction had 16 bases not matched to a gene; V was cut back by 4 bases and J by 3 bases. The germline gives CDR1 LGHNA, CDR2 YNFKEQ. This CDR3 contains 19 residues. As DNA, the CDR3 is TGTGCCAGCAGCCCGACCTTAGGACTAGCGGGCGTTTCTAAAGAGACCCAGTACTTC. Encoded protein: CASSPTLGLAGVSKETQYF.

The chain links TRBV25-1 to TRBJ2-7, with TRBD2 matching over 12 bases. J gave up 10 bases and V 7 bases, and 8 bases lay outside the gene matches. CDR1 MGHDK and CDR2 SYGVNS come from the germline V gene. This CDR3 has 13 amino acids. The CDR3: CASTGLAGWVQYF. The CDR3 region has the DNA TGTGCCAGCACTGGACTAGCGGGATGGGTTCAGTACTTC.

J is TRBJ1-2 and V is TRBV6-5, with D unclear. Germline CDR1 MNHEY, CDR2 SVGAGI. The CDR3 covers 14 residues. Trimming cost V 2 bases and J 2 bases, with 9 bases left between them. CDR3 in amino acids: CASSYDPGNYGYTF. The DNA of the CDR3 is TGTGCCAGCAGTTACGATCCAGGCAACTATGGCTACACCTTC.

The chain is built from TRBV19 and TRBJ2-3; D might be TRBD1 (6 bases). This CDR3 has 13 amino acids. CDR1 is LNHDA and CDR2 is SQIVND in the germline V gene (reference sequence). V lost 7 bases, J lost 1 base, and 9 bases lay in between. In DNA form, the CDR3 reads TGTGCCAGTAAGGCAGGGGGCACAGATACGCAGTATTTT. Protein: CASKAGGTDTQYF.

V is TRBV10-3 and J is TRBJ2-5; 13 bases are shared with TRBD2. The CDR3 has 16 amino acids. V lost 6 bases and J lost 5; bases outside the gene matches: 9. The V gene's germline CDR1 is ENHRY and CDR2 SYGVKD. As DNA, the CDR3 is TGTGCCATCAGCCGGACTAGCGGGAGTATGACGGAGACCCAGTACTTC. This translates into CAISRTSGSMTETQYF.

The gene calls are TRBV12-5 and TRBJ2-7; D is possibly TRBD1 (7 bases). Germline V gene sequence: CDR1 LGHNT, CDR2 FRNRAP. This CDR3 contains 16 residues. V lost 4 bases, J lost 4 bases, and 20 bases lay in between. The CDR3 sequence: CASGSSAGQLPYEQYF. DNA for the CDR3: TGTGCTAGTGGTTCCTCCGCGGGACAGCTTCCATACGAGCAGTACTTC.

Regarding this clone: The same CDR3 can be traced to other DNA sequences in this sample. The V and J genes are TRBV27 and TRBJ2-7, with D unresolved. V was clipped by 3 bases and J by 0 bases, with 6 bases between them. Germline CDR1 is MNHEY and CDR2 is SMNVEV (reference sequence). The CDR3 extends over 13 amino acids. CDR3 DNA sequence: TGTGCCAGCAGTTTCGACGGCTCCTACGAGCAGTACTTC. This translates into CASSFDGSYEQYF.

The rearrangement uses TRBV10-3 and TRBJ2-7; 12 nucleotides align to TRBD2. Germline CDR1 ENHRY, CDR2 SYGVKD. Unmatched junction bases numbered 4, after V lost 4 bases and J lost 3 bases. There are 15 residues in the CDR3. Here the CDR3 reads CAISGWTSGNYEQYF. The DNA of the CDR3 is TGTGCCATCAGTGGCTGGACTAGCGGGAACTACGAGCAGTACTTC.

The rearrangement joins TRBV6-1 to TRBJ2-2; D not resolved. CDR3 length: 12 amino acids. V was pared by 11 bases and J by 4 bases, with 11 bases between. Germline V lookup: CDR1 MNHNS, CDR2 SASEGT. The DNA for the CDR3 is TGTGCCCTACGTCTAGGCACCGGGGAGCTGTTTTTT. It is translated as CALRLGTGELFF.

This clone was seen only once. The CDR3, as DNA: TGTGCCAGCAGCGTAGGGGGGGCGCAGGGCTACACCTTC. Translating it yields CASSVGGAQGYTF. The J gene is TRBJ1-2, the V gene TRBV9, with TRBD1 as a possible D gene (6 bases). V was pared by 0 bases and J by 8 bases, with 11 bases between. CDR1 and CDR2 from the germline V gene are SGDLS and YYNGEE. The length of the CDR3 is 13 residues.

The V and J genes are TRBV11-2 and TRBJ1-3; D may be TRBD1 (5 bases). Germline values: CDR1 SGHAT, CDR2 FQNNGV. The CDR3 extends over 17 amino acids. V lost 8 bases and J 9 bases, leaving 29 bases between the germline ends. CDR3 DNA sequence: TGTGCCAGCCGCACTCGTACCGGGGCTATGATTGGGCCCACCATATATTTT. Amino acid sequence: CASRTRTGAMIGPTIYF.

Notes on this clone: Its ends do not fully match the called genes, so a read error is possible. The identical CDR3 is also encoded by other nucleotide sequences in the sample. The CDR3 region has the DNA TGCGCTAGCGGGACTTACGAGCAGTACTTC. Translation gives CASGTYEQYF. This sequence joins TRBV6-5 and TRBJ2-7; 9 bases line up with TRBD2. The CDR3 spans 10 residues. The germline gives CDR1 MNHEY, CDR2 SVGAGI.

The gene calls are TRBV19 and TRBJ2-5; 14 bases align to TRBD2. V gave up 3 bases and J gave up 4 bases; unmatched junction bases: 7. This CDR3 contains 17 residues. In germline, CDR1 is LNHDA, CDR2 SQIVND (reference sequence). The CDR3 reads CASSISGLAGELETQYF. The CDR3 DNA reads TGTGCCAGTAGTATCTCGGGACTAGCGGGAGAATTAGAGACCCAGTACTTC.

The rearrangement uses TRBV5-5 and TRBJ1-5; D gene unclear. V lost 4 bases, J lost 0 bases, and 5 bases lay in between. Germline V gives CDR1 SGHKS, CDR2 YYEKEE (reference sequence). The CDR3 length is 13 residues. The CDR3 DNA reads TGTGCCAGCAGCCATTATAGCAATCAGCCCCAGCATTTT. As protein: CASSHYSNQPQHF. The full variable domain, its missing parts supplied by reference TRBV5-5 and TRBJ1-5, is DAGVTQSPTHLIKTRGQQVTLRCSPISGHKSVSWYQQVLGQGPQFIFQYYEKEERGRGNFPDRFSARQFPNYSSELNVNALLLGDSALYLCASSHYSNQPQHFGDGTRLSIL.

The chain is built from TRBV6-1 and TRBJ1-2, with 9 bases that match TRBD1. The CDR3 consists of 16 residues. The trim removed 2 bases at V and 4 bases at J, leaving 8 bases unmatched. Germline V gene lookup returns CDR1 MNHNS and CDR2 SASEGT. The CDR3 is CASSETWTGDGYGYTF. In DNA, the CDR3 is TGTGCCAGCAGTGAAACATGGACAGGGGATGGCTATGGCTACACCTTC.

There are a few counts of this clone. This chain joins TRBV19 and TRBJ1-1; D is possibly TRBD1 (5 bases). V gave up 5 bases and J gave up 8 bases, with 18 bases separating them. CDR1 and CDR2 (germline): LNHDA, SQIVND (reference sequence). The CDR3 loop spans 14 amino acids. The CDR3 here is CASSYQGAATEAFF. The CDR3 region has the DNA TGTGCCAGTAGTTATCAGGGTGCAGCCACAGAAGCTTTCTTT. The whole variable domain, remainder taken from reference TRBV19 and TRBJ1-1, is DGGITQSPKYLFRKEGQNVTLSCEQNLNHDAMYWYRQDPGQGLRLIYYSQIVNDFQKGDIAEGYSVSREKKESFPLTVTSAQKNPTAFYLCASSYQGAATEAFFGQGTRLTVV.

The chain links TRBV9 to TRBJ2-1; 14 bases line up with TRBD2. Germline V gene data show CDR1 as SGDLS and CDR2 as YYNGEE. Trimming took 3 bases from V and 7 from J; bases not matched to a gene: 9. The CDR3 is 17 amino acids. DNA for the CDR3: TGTGCCAGCAGCGCCCCCCGGACTAGCGGGAGGAGGAATGAGCAGTTCTTC. Translation: CASSAPRTSGRRNEQFF.

The chain joins TRBV6-6 to TRBJ2-7, with D possibly being TRBD1 (5 bases). V lost 0 bases and J 0 bases, leaving 12 bases between the germline ends. This CDR3 region has 16 residues. Germline CDR1 and CDR2: MNHNY and SVGAGI (reference sequence). The CDR3 nucleotides read TGTGCCAGCAGTTACTCGTTAACAGGCAACTCCTACGAGCAGTACTTC. Amino acids: CASSYSLTGNSYEQYF.